This T cell receptor beta chain was observed in a study of blood T cell repertoires in COVID-19 (dated by TCRdb to about 2020). In the study overall: Samples covering the acute and convalescent phases of COVID-19 were provided by collaborators in the United States, Italy and Spain. The prospective study material was composed of cDNA or gDNA derived from T cells, B-cell-depleted T cells, or PBMCs. Subjects who had been exposed to COVID-19, were actively infected with it, or had recovered from it provided the deeply sampled blood TCRbeta repertoires that made up the dataset. The repertoires were released in a freely available public database intended as a resource for research on the immune response to SARS-CoV-2. The samples were drawn from two sources: the first 160 participants of the ongoing ImmuneRACE study, and 950 to 1,500 subjects contributed by 6 global collaborators. A de-identified subject ID, COVID-19 status, age in years and sex were almost always included in the sample metadata. Where HLA class I and class II types were available, the types were taken from metadata supplied by the sample provider, not from assay-based typing.

On this clone itself: Its cognate antigen has yet to be identified. Base-call qualities are not available, and no considerably larger clone is one nucleotide away.

The V and J ends are trimmed by 8 bases and 1 base, leaving 14 bases between them. The germline V gene sets CDR1 to SNHLY and CDR2 to FYNNEI. There are 14 amino acids in the CDR3, from cysteine to phenylalanine inclusive. The read is trimmed to its CDR3 DNA, 42 bases read in frame from base 1. TCRbeta CDR3 regions were amplified from genomic DNA by means of the immunoSEQ Assay, a bias-controlled multiplex PCR. As for how the authors treated the data: The number of nucleated cells in each sample was estimated by amplification of reference gene primers within the assay. Sequence reads were collapsed and filtered to measure the absolute abundance of every unique TCRbeta CDR3 rearrangement. Productive Simpson clonality was computed per sample as the square root of Simpson's diversity index over productive rearrangements. The table was pulled from immuneACCESS by TCRdb, which kept in-frame rearrangements only. Such tables lose some clones; where checked, under half of the loss comes from unresolved V genes, and the rest has no known cause. V and J calls and clone size come straight from that table; D and trimming were deduced from the DNA. This sample comprises roughly 87,000 clones, about 71% of them detected only once. The ten largest clones add up to around 4.2% of the sample.

On the study overall, not on this receptor specifically: The quantity of clinical and demographic metadata differed by source and by participant and was supplied without curation.

Collaborating institutions collected whole blood in K2EDTA tubes following their own protocols. For TCRbeta analysis, collaborator samples were shipped as frozen whole blood, as isolated PBMCs, or as DNA extracted from either sample type. The clonotype originates from a woman between 50 and 59 years old with acute or convalescent COVID-19. The sample consisted of peripheral blood. Here the chain combines TRBV2 and TRBJ1-1; perhaps TRBD1 is the D gene, with 6 bases matching. The CDR3 loop reads CASSVVGANTEAFF. The DNA sequence follows: TGTGCCAGCTCCGTCGTGGGGGCGAACACTGAAGCTTTCTTT.